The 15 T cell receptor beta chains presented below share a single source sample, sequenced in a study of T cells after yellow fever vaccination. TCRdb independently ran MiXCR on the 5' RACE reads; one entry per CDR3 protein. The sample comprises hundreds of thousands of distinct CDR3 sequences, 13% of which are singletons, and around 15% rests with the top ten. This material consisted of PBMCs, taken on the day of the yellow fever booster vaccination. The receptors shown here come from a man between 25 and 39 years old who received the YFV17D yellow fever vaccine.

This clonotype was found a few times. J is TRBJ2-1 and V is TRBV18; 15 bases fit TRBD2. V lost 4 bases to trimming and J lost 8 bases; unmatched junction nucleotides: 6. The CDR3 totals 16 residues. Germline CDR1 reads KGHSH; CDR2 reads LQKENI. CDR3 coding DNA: TGTGCCAGCTCACGGAGGGGACTAGCGGGAGGAGATGAGCAGTTCTTC. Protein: CASSRRGLAGGDEQFF.

CDR3 bases: TGTGCCACCCAACGGCCACAGGGGAATGGAAACACCATATATTTT. It specifies CATQRPQGNGNTIYF. The chain is built from TRBV25-1 and TRBJ1-3; TRBD1 aligns across 7 bases. CDR1 and CDR2 (germline): MGHDK, SYGVNS. The J segment lost 3 bases and the V segment lost 10 bases, leaving 12 bases of the junction unmatched. The CDR3 consists of 15 residues.

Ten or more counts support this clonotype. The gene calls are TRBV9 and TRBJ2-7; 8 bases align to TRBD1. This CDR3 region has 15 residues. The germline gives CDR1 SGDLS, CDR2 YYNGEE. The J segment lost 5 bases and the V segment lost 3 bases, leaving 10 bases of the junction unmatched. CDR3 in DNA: TGTGCCAGCAGCGCAGGACAGGGAGGTCTCAACGAGCAGTACTTC. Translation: CASSAGQGGLNEQYF.

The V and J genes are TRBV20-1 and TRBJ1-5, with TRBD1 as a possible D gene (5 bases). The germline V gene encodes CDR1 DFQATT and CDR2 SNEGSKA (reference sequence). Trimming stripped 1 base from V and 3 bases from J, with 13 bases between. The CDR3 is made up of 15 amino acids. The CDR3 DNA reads TGCAGTGCTAGAGCCCGGGGGGGATCCAATCAGCCCCAGCATTTT. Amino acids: CSARARGGSNQPQHF.

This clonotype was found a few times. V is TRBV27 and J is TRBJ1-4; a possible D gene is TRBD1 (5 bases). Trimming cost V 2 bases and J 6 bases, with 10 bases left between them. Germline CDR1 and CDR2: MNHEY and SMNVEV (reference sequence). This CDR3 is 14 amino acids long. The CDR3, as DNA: TGTGCCAGCAGTTTACTAGGGGCAGATGAAAAACTGTTTTTT. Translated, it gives CASSLLGADEKLFF.

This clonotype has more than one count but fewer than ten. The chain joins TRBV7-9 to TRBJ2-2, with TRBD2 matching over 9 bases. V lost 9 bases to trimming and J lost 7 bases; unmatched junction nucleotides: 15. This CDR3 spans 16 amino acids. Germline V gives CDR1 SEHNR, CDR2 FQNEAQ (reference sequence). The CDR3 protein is CASRVTTSGADGELFF. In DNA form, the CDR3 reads TGTGCCAGTCGAGTTACGACTAGCGGAGCGGACGGGGAGCTGTTTTTT.

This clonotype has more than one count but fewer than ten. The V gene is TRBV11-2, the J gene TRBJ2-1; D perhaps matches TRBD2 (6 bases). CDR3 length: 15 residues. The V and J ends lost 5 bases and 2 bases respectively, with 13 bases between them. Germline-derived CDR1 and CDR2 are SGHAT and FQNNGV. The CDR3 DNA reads TGTGCCAGCAGCCTCCAGACTAGAACCTACAATGAGCAGTTCTTC. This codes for CASSLQTRTYNEQFF.

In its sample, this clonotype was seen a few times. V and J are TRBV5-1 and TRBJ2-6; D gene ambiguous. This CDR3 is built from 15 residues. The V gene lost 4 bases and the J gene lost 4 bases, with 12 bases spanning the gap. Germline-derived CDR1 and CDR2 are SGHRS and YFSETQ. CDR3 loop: CASSQPSSGANVLTF. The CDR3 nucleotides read TGCGCCAGCAGCCAACCAAGCTCCGGGGCCAACGTCCTGACTTTC.

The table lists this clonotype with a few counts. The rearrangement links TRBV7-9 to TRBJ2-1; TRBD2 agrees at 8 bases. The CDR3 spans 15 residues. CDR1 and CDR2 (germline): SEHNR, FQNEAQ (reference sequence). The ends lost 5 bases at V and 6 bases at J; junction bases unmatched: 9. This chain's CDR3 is CASSPGTGGGNEQFF. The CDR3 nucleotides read TGTGCCAGCAGCCCTGGGACGGGAGGGGGCAATGAGCAGTTCTTC.

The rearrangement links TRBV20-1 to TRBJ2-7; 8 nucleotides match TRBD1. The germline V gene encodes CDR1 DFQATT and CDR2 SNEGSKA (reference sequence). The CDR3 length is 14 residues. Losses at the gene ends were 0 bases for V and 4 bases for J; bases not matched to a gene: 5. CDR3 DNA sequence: TGCAGTGCTAGAGAGCTACAGGGGGAGTACGAGCAGTACTTC. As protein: CSARELQGEYEQYF.

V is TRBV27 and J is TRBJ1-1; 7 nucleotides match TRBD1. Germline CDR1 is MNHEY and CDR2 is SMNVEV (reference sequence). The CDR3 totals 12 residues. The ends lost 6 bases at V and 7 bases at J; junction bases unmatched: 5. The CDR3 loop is CASRGTAREAFF. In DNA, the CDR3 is TGTGCCAGCAGAGGGACAGCCCGTGAAGCTTTCTTT.

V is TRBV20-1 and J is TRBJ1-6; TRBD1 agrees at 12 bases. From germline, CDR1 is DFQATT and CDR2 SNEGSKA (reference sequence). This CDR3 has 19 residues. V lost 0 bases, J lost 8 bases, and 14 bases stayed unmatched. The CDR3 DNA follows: TGCAGTGCTAGAGAAGCCGTGGGACAGGGGGCCGTAAAATATTCACCCCTCCACTTT. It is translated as CSAREAVGQGAVKYSPLHF.

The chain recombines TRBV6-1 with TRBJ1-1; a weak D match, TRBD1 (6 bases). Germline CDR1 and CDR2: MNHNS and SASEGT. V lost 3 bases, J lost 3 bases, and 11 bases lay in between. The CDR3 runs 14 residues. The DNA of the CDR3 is TGTGCCAGCAGTGACGGCAGGGGATACACTGAAGCTTTCTTT. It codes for CASSDGRGYTEAFF.

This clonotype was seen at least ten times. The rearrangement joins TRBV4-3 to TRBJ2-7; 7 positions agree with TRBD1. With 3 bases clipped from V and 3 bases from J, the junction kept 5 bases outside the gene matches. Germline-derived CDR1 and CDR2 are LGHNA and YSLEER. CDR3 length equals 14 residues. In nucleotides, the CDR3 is TGCGCCAGCAGCCATCGGGACAGAGACTACGAGCAGTACTTC. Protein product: CASSHRDRDYEQYF.

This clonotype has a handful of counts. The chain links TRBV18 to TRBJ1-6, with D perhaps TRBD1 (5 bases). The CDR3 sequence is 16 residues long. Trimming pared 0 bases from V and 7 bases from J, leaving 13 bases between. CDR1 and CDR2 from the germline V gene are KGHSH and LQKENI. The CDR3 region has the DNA TGTGCCAGCTCACCACCGAGCCGGAGGGGAAATTCACCCCTCCACTTT. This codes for CASSPPSRRGNSPLHF. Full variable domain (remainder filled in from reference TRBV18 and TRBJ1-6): NAGVMQNPRHLVRRRGQEARLRCSPMKGHSHVYWYRQLPEEGLKFMVYLQKENIIDESGMPKERFSAEFPKEGPSILRIQQVVRGDSAAYFCASSPPSRRGNSPLHFGNGTRLTVT.